The 23 T cell receptor beta chains given below trace back to one sample, sequenced in a study of T cell responses to AZD1222 COVID-19 vaccine. The repertoire was sequenced with immunoSEQ multiplex PCR; TCRdb's copy has only in-frame clones and lacks some. This sample carries around 150,000 clones, with 2.2% going to the ten biggest clones. The sequenced sample was peripheral blood. The receptor source for this set is an adult in good health.

This chain joins TRBV20-1 and TRBJ1-2; D is ambiguous. Trimming took 6 bases from V and 8 from J, leaving 13 bases between them. CDR1 is DFQATT, CDR2 SNEGSKA, per germline (reference sequence). This CDR3 contains 11 residues. The CDR3 DNA is TGCAGTGCCGAGGGCCCCCCGGGCTACACCTTC. It specifies CSAEGPPGYTF.

The J gene is TRBJ2-1, the V gene TRBV11-2; 7 bases map to TRBD1. CDR1 is SGHAT, CDR2 FQNNGV, per germline. V was pared by 8 bases and J by 7 bases, with 8 bases of the junction left unmatched. The CDR3 has 13 residues. The CDR3 protein is CASSTGLGNEQFF. CDR3 nucleotide sequence: TGTGCCAGCTCGACAGGGTTGGGAAATGAGCAGTTCTTC.

J is TRBJ1-6 and V is TRBV5-6; weak D call: TRBD1 (6 bases). Deletions cut 4 bases from V and 3 bases from J, with 17 bases between. The CDR3 length is 17 residues. The V gene's germline CDR1 is SGHDT and CDR2 YYEEEE. The CDR3: CASSPRWGPVYNSPLHF. In nucleotides, the CDR3 is TGTGCCAGCAGCCCCCGATGGGGGCCCGTCTATAATTCACCCCTCCACTTT. Together with reference TRBV5-6 and TRBJ1-6, the CDR3 gives the full variable domain: DAGVTQSPTHLIKTRGQQVTLRCSPKSGHDTVSWYQQALGQGPQFIFQYYEEEERQRGNFPDRFSGHQFPNYSSELNVNALLLGDSALYLCASSPRWGPVYNSPLHFGNGTRLTVT.

This sequence joins TRBV3-1 (or the pseudogene TRBV3-2) and TRBJ1-2; D is ambiguous. Germline V gene data show CDR1 as LGHDT and CDR2 as YNNKEL (reference sequence). Trimming pared 3 bases from V and 2 bases from J, leaving 4 bases between. CDR3 length: 12 residues. CDR3 sequence reads: CASSQANYGYTF. CDR3 sequence (DNA): TGTGCCAGCAGCCAGGCCAACTATGGCTACACCTTC.

The V and J genes are TRBV7-9 and TRBJ1-4; D remains unclear. CDR1 and CDR2 from the germline V gene are SEHNR and FQNEAQ (reference sequence). Trimming cost V 6 bases and J 8 bases, with 10 bases left between them. CDR3 length equals 12 residues. CDR3 protein: CASRAEGEKLFF. In DNA form, the CDR3 reads TGTGCCAGCAGGGCAGAAGGAGAAAAACTGTTTTTT.

This sequence joins TRBV6-1 and TRBJ1-1, with D possibly TRBD1 on 6 matching bases. CDR3 size: 16 residues. The germline V and J ends were trimmed by 3 bases and 1 base, with 15 bases remaining between them. Germline V gene lookup returns CDR1 MNHNS and CDR2 SASEGT. CDR3 DNA: TGTGCCAGCAGTGAGGGGGCAGCTCTCCAGAACACTGAAGCTTTCTTT. It specifies CASSEGAALQNTEAFF.

This chain joins TRBV19 and TRBJ1-1, with D hard to call. Germline V gene data show CDR1 as LNHDA and CDR2 as SQIVND (reference sequence). The CDR3 is 14 amino acids. Trimming took off 3 bases at V and 0 bases at J, with 8 bases between the two ends. The CDR3 DNA sequence: TGTGCCAGTAGTATTTATATCATGAACACTGAAGCTTTCTTT. Its protein is CASSIYIMNTEAFF.

CDR3 region: CASSSGLAETQYF. CDR3 nucleotides: TGTGCCAGCAGTTCGGGACTAGCGGAGACCCAGTACTTC. The chain has TRBV12-3 or TRBV12-4 and TRBJ2-5; 10 nucleotides align to TRBD2. This CDR3 has 13 amino acids. Unmatched junction bases numbered 1, after V lost 4 bases and J lost 5 bases.

The J gene is TRBJ2-6, the V gene TRBV25-1; D not certain. In germline, CDR1 is MGHDK, CDR2 SYGVNS. The length of the CDR3 is 15 residues. Trimming took off 5 bases at V and 0 bases at J, with 8 bases between the two ends. The CDR3 DNA reads as TGTGCCAGCAGTCCCCGGGTCTCTGGGGCCAACGTCCTGACTTTC. It encodes CASSPRVSGANVLTF.

The rearrangement links TRBV5-1 to TRBJ2-1; 9 nucleotides line up with TRBD1. There are 15 residues in the CDR3. Germline-derived CDR1 and CDR2 are SGHRS and YFSETQ. Losses at the gene ends were 8 bases for V and 0 bases for J; bases not matched to a gene: 6. The CDR3 reads CASVPGQGSYNEQFF. The DNA for the CDR3 is TGCGCCAGTGTCCCGGGACAGGGCTCCTACAATGAGCAGTTCTTC.

The chain combines TRBV12-3 or TRBV12-4 with TRBJ1-2; D unresolved. Trimming pared 1 base from V and 8 bases from J, leaving 5 bases between. This CDR3 is built from 11 residues. In DNA, the CDR3 is TGTGCCAGCAGTTTAGATAGGGGCTACACCTTC. Encoded protein: CASSLDRGYTF.

The chain recombines TRBV2 with TRBJ1-2; TRBD1 is a possible D gene (5 bases). The V end lost 1 base, the J end lost 8 bases, and 14 bases lay between the germline ends. Germline assignment: CDR1 SNHLY and CDR2 FYNNEI. This CDR3 is 14 amino acids long. CDR3 region: CASSEGVGPLGYTF. The CDR3 nucleotides read TGTGCCAGCAGTGAAGGTGTGGGACCACTGGGCTACACCTTC.

The V and J genes are TRBV7-2 and TRBJ1-3, with TRBD1 as a possible D gene (6 bases). Germline V gene data show CDR1 as SGHTA and CDR2 as FQGNSA. Trimming shortened V by 4 bases and J by 0 bases, and 7 bases separated the two germline ends. CDR3 size: 14 residues. In DNA, the CDR3 is TGTGCCAGCAGCTCACAGGGCTCTGGAAACACCATATATTTT. Protein: CASSSQGSGNTIYF. Drawing the rest from reference TRBV7-2 and TRBJ1-3, the complete variable domain is GAGVSQSPSNKVTEKGKDVELRCDPISGHTALYWYRQSLGQGLEFLIYFQGNSAPDKSGLPSDRFSAERTGGSVSTLTIQRTQQEDSAVYLCASSSQGSGNTIYFGEGSWLTVV.

CDR3 bases: TGCGCCAGAGATCTTCCAGGGGGCGCCGACACTGAAGCTTTCTTT. Translated, it gives CARDLPGGADTEAFF. The chain has TRBV23-1 and TRBJ1-1; TRBD1 aligns across 8 bases. TRBV23-1 is an open reading frame whose function is uncertain. The CDR3 consists of 15 residues. V shed 9 bases and J 3 bases; nucleotides not matched to a gene: 12.

The V gene is TRBV28, the J gene TRBJ1-2; D is possibly TRBD1 (5 bases). Trimming left V 6 bases short and J 8 bases short, with 19 bases between. Germline CDR1 MDHEN, CDR2 SYDVKM. The CDR3 contains 14 residues. This CDR3 reads CASSRGGSSRGYTF. CDR3 DNA sequence: TGTGCCAGCAGCCGCGGGGGGTCTTCACGAGGCTACACCTTC.

The chain uses TRBV5-6 and TRBJ1-1; 10 nucleotides align to TRBD1. Germline CDR1 and CDR2: SGHDT and YYEEEE. J gave up 4 bases and V 4 bases, and 10 bases lay outside the gene matches. CDR3 length: 16 residues. The CDR3: CASSPDRGRLGTEAFF. The CDR3 nucleotides read TGTGCCAGCAGCCCAGACAGGGGGCGTTTAGGCACTGAAGCTTTCTTT.

The chain is built from TRBV6-2 or TRBV6-3 and TRBJ2-7; TRBD1 matches at 11 bases. This CDR3 has 17 residues. Germline assignment: CDR1 MNHEY and CDR2 SVGEGT. The V segment lost 5 bases and the J segment 8 bases; nucleotides outside the gene matches: 17. The CDR3 bases are TGTGCCAGCAGTCGGGGGACAGGGGGATTGGGTGTGGACAAGCAGTACTTC. Translated: CASSRGTGGLGVDKQYF.

The chain has TRBV6-5 and TRBJ1-4; a weak D match, TRBD1 (6 bases). The CDR3 has 13 residues. The germline V gene has CDR1 MNHEY and CDR2 SVGAGI. V lost 5 bases and J 8 bases, leaving 12 bases between the germline ends. CDR3 region: CASSRGGGEKLFF. The CDR3 bases are TGTGCCAGCAGTCGGGGCGGGGGCGAAAAACTGTTTTTT.

This chain links TRBV2 with TRBJ1-5, with D uncertain. Germline V gene data show CDR1 as SNHLY and CDR2 as FYNNEI. V gave up 7 bases and J gave up 0 bases, with 13 bases separating them. CDR3 size: 15 residues. The CDR3 DNA is TGTGCCAGCAAACTCAGCCCCTATAGCAATCAGCCCCAGCATTTT. It specifies CASKLSPYSNQPQHF. The entire variable domain, with the rest obtained from reference TRBV2 and TRBJ1-5, is as follows: EPEVTQTPSHQVTQMGQEVILRCVPISNHLYFYWYRQILGQKVEFLVSFYNNEISEKSEIFDDQFSVERPDGSNFTLKIRSTKLEDSAMYFCASKLSPYSNQPQHFGDGTRLSIL.

J is TRBJ2-2 and V is TRBV6-2 or TRBV6-3; the D call may be TRBD1 or TRBD2 (6 bases each). Trimming stripped 6 bases from V and 7 bases from J, with 21 bases between. Germline CDR1 reads MNHEY; CDR2 reads SVGEGT. CDR3 size: 16 residues. DNA for the CDR3: TGTGCCAGCAGCACGTGGGGGGCTCGTACTGACGGGGAGCTGTTTTTT. It is translated as CASSTWGARTDGELFF.

The V and J genes are TRBV19 and TRBJ2-1; the D gene could be TRBD1 or TRBD2 (5 bases each). Germline V gene lookup returns CDR1 LNHDA and CDR2 SQIVND (reference sequence). The CDR3 is 18 residues long. Trimming pared 4 bases from V and 3 bases from J, leaving 22 bases between. The CDR3 protein is CASSTPGTSRGGYNEQFF. The CDR3 DNA reads TGTGCCAGTAGTACTCCCGGGACCAGCCGGGGTGGCTACAATGAGCAGTTCTTC.

The genes are TRBV19 and TRBJ1-1; D is unresolved. V was cut by 1 base and J by 5 bases, with 8 bases left in between. Looked up from germline, CDR1 is LNHDA and CDR2 is SQIVND (reference sequence). The CDR3 covers 13 residues. DNA for the CDR3: TGTGCCAGTAGTATAGGGCCGCTAACTGAAGCTTTCTTT. Its protein is CASSIGPLTEAFF.

The rearrangement links TRBV7-7 to TRBJ1-4, with 7 bases fitting TRBD1. Germline V lookup: CDR1 SSHAT, CDR2 FNYEAQ (reference sequence). The ends lost 5 bases at V and 5 bases at J; junction bases unmatched: 2. This CDR3 has 13 residues. DNA for the CDR3: TGTGCCAGCAGCCAGACAGGGAATGAAAAACTGTTTTTT. This encodes CASSQTGNEKLFF.